The rows below give T cell receptor beta chains drawn from one sample of a study. TCRdb analysed the RT-PCR reads with MiXCR anew, one entry per CDR3 protein. The sample contains approximately 720,000 distinct CDR3 sequences, 12% to 15% of which appear only once. Material: memory CD4+ T cells from blood. The receptors derive from a female donor in good health, serving as a healthy control. The conserved cysteine and the conserved F or W are not part of the CDR3 here. D genes are given only for firm matches. The listing skips clone size in some rows; elsewhere it reads once, few, many or a size class.

.,TRBJ2-3,TRBV3-1,.,ASSLRWQVHLSTNTQY
.,TRBJ2-7,TRBV20-1,TRBD1,SARQTGLSYEQY
few,TRBJ2-5,TRBV25-1,TRBD2,ASSEGGRARETQY
.,TRBJ2-7,TRBV5-6,TRBD1,ASSFGQGVHEQY
.,TRBJ1-2,TRBV24-1,.,ATSDPGRESINYGYT
.,TRBJ2-6,TRBV7-2,.,ASSLRGFSGANVLT
many,TRBJ1-5,TRBV20-1,TRBD1,SASSGQGDQPQH
few,TRBJ1-2,TRBV7-2,.,ASNPRGADGYT
many,TRBJ1-5,TRBV20-1,.,SARAHGTNQPQH
once,TRBJ1-1,TRBV19,.,ASSMGMRYTEAF
.,TRBJ2-3,TRBV6-5,.,ASSYSWQGRDTQY
.,TRBJ1-5,TRBV6-5,.,ASSYFQGGQPQH
few,TRBJ2-1,TRBV6-2/TRBV6-3,.,ASSDDGHSYNEQF
few,TRBJ2-5,TRBV7-2,.,ASSLGRGWETQY
.,TRBJ1-2,TRBV5-6,.,ASKLLGGPEGGYT
.,TRBJ2-3,TRBV27,TRBD2,ASSLQGTSGFATDTQY
few,TRBJ2-1,TRBV24-1,TRBD2,ATSANLGTGGLAGGANEQF
.,TRBJ2-6,TRBV5-1,.,ASSLIGSGANVLT
many,TRBJ2-2,TRBV6-5,.,ASSYSGTPLNTGELF
.,TRBJ1-1,TRBV5-1,.,ASSFRGAIENTEAF
few,TRBJ1-3,TRBV6-6,.,ASTDRSELSGNTIY
.,TRBJ2-3,TRBV7-2,.,ASSLDGVRTDTQY
.,TRBJ2-5,TRBV15,.,ATSFYPQEETQY
many,TRBJ2-5,TRBV10-3,.,AIRGPQETQY
.,TRBJ2-7,TRBV6-5,.,ASSYISGVPYEQY
.,TRBJ1-3,TRBV10-3,.,AISPETASGNTIY
many,TRBJ1-1,TRBV6-2/TRBV6-3,.,ASSYKQGTATF
.,TRBJ1-6,TRBV2,TRBD1,ASSEIPYRGLH
.,TRBJ1-2,TRBV7-9,.,ASSFVRGNGYT
many,TRBJ1-1,TRBV29-1,.,SVEGGPNTEAF
many,TRBJ2-7,TRBV6-5,.,ASSYRRGSSYEQY
few,TRBJ2-1,TRBV7-8,.,ASSRSQTRALGV
.,TRBJ2-5,TRBV20-1,.,SAEKYGETQY
few,TRBJ2-1,TRBV12-3/TRBV12-4,.,ASSLGVWTGALF
.,TRBJ1-5,TRBV29-1,TRBD1,SVAGTDPNQPQH
many,TRBJ1-6,TRBV9,.,ASSVDDSSYNSPLH
many,TRBJ2-3,TRBV6-4,.,ASRAGLTDTQY
.,TRBJ2-7,TRBV10-3,TRBD1,AIRGQGSAYEQY
few,TRBJ2-7,TRBV20-1,.,SGPDISYEQY
few,TRBJ2-3,TRBV5-1,TRBD2,ASTSQRGGSDTQY
.,TRBJ2-1,TRBV15,.,ATSLDRSSYNEQF
many,TRBJ2-1,TRBV29-1,.,SATEPRLGNEQF
few,TRBJ2-6,TRBV18,.,ASSPRQSGANVLT
few,TRBJ1-6,TRBV12-3/TRBV12-4,.,ASKGGSTSPLH
.,TRBJ1-1,TRBV6-5,TRBD1,ASIGFDRGAF
few,TRBJ2-2,TRBV6-6,.,AIQIGRNTGELF